The source of this TCR beta chain is a study of blood T cell repertoires in COVID-19. As for the study in general: The study drew acute and convalescent COVID-19 samples from the United States, Italy and Spain.

Repertoires were generated with immunoSEQ multiplex PCR, while TCRdb's copy carries only in-frame clones and drops some. The sample holds 270,000 or so clones, roughly 81% seen once. Germline values: CDR1 SGHRS, CDR2 YFSETQ. Trimming stripped 1 base from V and 4 bases from J, with 14 bases between. The length of the CDR3 is 15 residues. Allocation to cohorts depended on clinical history reported by the participants. Participants classified as exposed had met a COVID-19 case within 2 weeks before study entry. The genes are TRBV5-1 and TRBJ1-1, with a possible D match to TRBD1 (6 bases). Input material: PBMCs or T cells enriched from blood (not recorded which). The source is a woman between 50 and 59 years old who had been exposed to COVID-19. The CDR3 region is CASSLRPGEGTEAFF. DNA for the CDR3: TGCGCCAGCAGCTTGCGGCCAGGGGAAGGCACTGAAGCTTTCTTT.